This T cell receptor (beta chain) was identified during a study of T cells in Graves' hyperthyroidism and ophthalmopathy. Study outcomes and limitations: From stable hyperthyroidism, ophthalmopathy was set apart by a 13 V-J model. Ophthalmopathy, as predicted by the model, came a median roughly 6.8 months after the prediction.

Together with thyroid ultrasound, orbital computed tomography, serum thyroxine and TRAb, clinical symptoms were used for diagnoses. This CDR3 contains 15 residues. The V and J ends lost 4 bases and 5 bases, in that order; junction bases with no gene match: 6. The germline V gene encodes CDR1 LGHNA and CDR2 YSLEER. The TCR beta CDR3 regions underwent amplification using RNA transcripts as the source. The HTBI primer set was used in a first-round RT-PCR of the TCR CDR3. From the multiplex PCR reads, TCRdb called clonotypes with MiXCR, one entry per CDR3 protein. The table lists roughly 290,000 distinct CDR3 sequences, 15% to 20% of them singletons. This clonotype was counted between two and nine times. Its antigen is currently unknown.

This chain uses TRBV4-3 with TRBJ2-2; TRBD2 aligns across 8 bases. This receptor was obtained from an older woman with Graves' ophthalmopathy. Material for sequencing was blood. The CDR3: CASSLLAGRTGELFF. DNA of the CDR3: TGCGCCAGCAGCCTATTAGCGGGGCGAACCGGGGAGCTGTTTTTT.